The following is a TCR beta chain sequence with its context. The data are from a study of T cells in localized non-small cell lung cancer. Clones were sequenced by immunoSEQ multiplex PCR, and TCRdb holds only the in-frame ones, with some missing. The sample has tens of thousands of clones, approximately 84% seen once. The CDR3 has 16 amino acids. The V call is TRBV21-1, the J call TRBJ1-6; TRBD1 is the table's D call and was not checked against the DNA. TRBV21-1 is a documented pseudogene. The sequencing used peripheral blood, collected before any cancer treatment. The sequence derives from a female donor of 60 years or more with stage I lung adenocarcinoma. The CDR3 loop is CASSKARDKYNSPLHF. In DNA form, the CDR3 reads TGTGCCAGCAGCAAAGCGCGCGACAAATATAATTCACCCCTCCACTTT.